This T cell receptor (beta chain) was sequenced in a study of cytomegalovirus exposure and HLA in healthy donors. General study points: Highly shared sequence variants in one cluster were likely a sequencing artifact. Some public TCRs appeared in many individuals, while most sequences were rare. The study listed roughly 160 cytomegalovirus-associated TCR beta chains.

After removal of 0 bases from V and 7 bases from J, the junction contained 3 bases not matched to a gene. This CDR3 is built from 13 residues. Germline CDR1 is SGDLS and CDR2 is YYNGEE. Turning to this clone: What it binds is unknown.

The PCR had 60 Vbeta and 13 Jbeta primers. As originally analysed: Later, 80 million or so unique TCR beta chains were counted in an analysis, and approximately 10 million of them were shared. Data came from immunoSEQ multiplex PCR; TCRdb stores just in-frame clones and leaves some out. The DNA gave D and trimming, while V, J and clone size come from that table. The data contain around 190,000 clones, 60% to 80% of them seen just once; the ten biggest clones take up under 3%. The sequence was collected from a woman under 40 in good health and CMV-seronegative. The specimen sequenced was PBMCs. The rearrangement uses TRBV9 and TRBJ1-2; TRBD1 agrees at 7 bases. The CDR3, as DNA: TGTGCCAGCAGCGTAGAAGGGGGCGGTGGCTACACCTTC. This sequence encodes CASSVEGGGGYTF.